The following is a T cell receptor (beta chain) sequence with its context. Antigen: not known. The entry originates in a study of CD8 T cells in Susac syndrome. About the research overall: Blood was drawn from patients with Susac syndrome. At that point, they were therapy-naive, on corticosteroids, or on intravenous immunoglobulin alone. Study-wide findings and caveats: There was no clonal expansion in the CD4+ T cell repertoires of Susac syndrome.

RNA totalling about 0.45 to 1 ug underwent reverse transcription with random hexamers. Each CDR3 protein is one row after TCRdb ran MiXCR on the immunoSEQ multiplex PCR reads. The repertoire holds under 200,000 distinct CDR3 sequences, 85% to 95% seen once, with 0.12% in the top ten. The authors carried out high-throughput sequencing of TCR beta. They applied it to CD8+ and CD4+ T cells obtained from blood. Germline-derived CDR1 and CDR2 are GTSNPN and SVGIG (reference sequence). The trim removed 1 base at V and 7 bases at J, leaving 6 bases unmatched. The length of the CDR3 is 13 residues. The TCR comes from a human donor with Susac syndrome. Sequencing was done on a sample of CD4+ T cells from PBMCs. The chain employs TRBV30 and TRBJ1-2; 7 bases fit TRBD1. The CDR3 region is CAWSEGGAGGYTF. In DNA, the CDR3 is TGTGCCTGGAGTGAAGGGGGCGCGGGTGGCTACACCTTC.